Below, 3 T cell receptor beta chains from the same sample are listed, as sequenced in a study of CD8 T cells in Susac syndrome. The RNA input was about 0.5 to 1 ug, and it was reverse transcribed with random hexamers. TCRdb reprocessed the immunoSEQ multiplex PCR reads with MiXCR, giving one entry per CDR3 protein. Counted here are some 110,000 distinct CDR3 sequences, approximately 95% occurring once; the ten biggest clones make up around 0.3%. The sequenced material came from CD8+ T cells from PBMCs. Source of these receptors: a human donor with multiple sclerosis.

The chain has TRBV10-3 and TRBJ1-1; perhaps TRBD1 as D (5 bases). CDR1 and CDR2 from the germline V gene are ENHRY and SYGVKD. Trimming removed 4 bases at V and 0 bases at J, with 12 bases between. This CDR3 is built from 15 residues. The CDR3 here is CAISGLLGVNTEAFF. DNA of the CDR3: TGTGCCATCAGTGGACTATTGGGGGTGAACACTGAAGCTTTCTTT.

This rearrangement joins TRBV27 to TRBJ1-1; TRBD1 aligns across 9 bases. Germline assignment: CDR1 MNHEY and CDR2 SMNVEV (reference sequence). This CDR3 contains 15 residues. J lost 10 bases, V lost 0 bases, and 9 bases had no gene match. Here the CDR3 DNA reads TGTGCCAGCAGTTTATCCCCTGGGACAGGGAGGGGAGCTTTCTTT. Its protein product is CASSLSPGTGRGAFF.

This clonotype appeared a single time. The rearrangement links TRBV3-1 to TRBJ2-1, with 7 bases identical to TRBD2. J gave up 3 bases and V 1 base, and 9 bases lay outside the gene matches. There are 17 residues in the CDR3. Per the germline V gene, CDR1 is LGHDT and CDR2 is YNNKEL (reference sequence). The CDR3 reads CASSQAPTSPNYNEQFF. Here the CDR3 DNA reads TGTGCCAGCAGCCAAGCCCCGACTAGCCCCAACTACAATGAGCAGTTCTTC.